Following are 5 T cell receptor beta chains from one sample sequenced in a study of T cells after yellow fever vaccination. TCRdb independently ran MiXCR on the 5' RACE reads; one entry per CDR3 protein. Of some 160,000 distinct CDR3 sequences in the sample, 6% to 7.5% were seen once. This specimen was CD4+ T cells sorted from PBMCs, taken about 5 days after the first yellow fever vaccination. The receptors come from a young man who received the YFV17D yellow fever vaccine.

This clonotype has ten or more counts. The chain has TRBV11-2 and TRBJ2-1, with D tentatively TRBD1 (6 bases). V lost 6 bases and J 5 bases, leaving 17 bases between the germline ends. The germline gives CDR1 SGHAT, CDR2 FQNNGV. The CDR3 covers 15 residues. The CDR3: CASRPTGWRNNEQFF. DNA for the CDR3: TGTGCCAGCAGGCCTACAGGGTGGAGGAACAATGAGCAGTTCTTC.

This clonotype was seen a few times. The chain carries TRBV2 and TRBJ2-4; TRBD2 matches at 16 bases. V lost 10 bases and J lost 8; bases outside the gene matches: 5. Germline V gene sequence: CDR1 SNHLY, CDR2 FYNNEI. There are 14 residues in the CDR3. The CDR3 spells CATGTSGGEDIQYF. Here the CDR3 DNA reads TGTGCCACTGGGACTAGCGGGGGGGAAGACATTCAGTACTTC.

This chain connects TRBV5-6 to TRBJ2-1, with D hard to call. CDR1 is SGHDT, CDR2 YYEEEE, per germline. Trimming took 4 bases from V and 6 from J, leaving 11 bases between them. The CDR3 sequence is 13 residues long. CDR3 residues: CASSLGKFNEQFF. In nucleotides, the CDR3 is TGTGCCAGCAGCCTGGGGAAGTTCAATGAGCAGTTCTTC.

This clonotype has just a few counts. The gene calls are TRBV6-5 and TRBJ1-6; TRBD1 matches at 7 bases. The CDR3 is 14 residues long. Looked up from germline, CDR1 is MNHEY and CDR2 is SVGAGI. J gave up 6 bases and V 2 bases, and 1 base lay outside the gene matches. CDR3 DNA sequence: TGTGCCAGCAGTTACGACAGGGTTAATTCACCCCTCCACTTT. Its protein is CASSYDRVNSPLHF.

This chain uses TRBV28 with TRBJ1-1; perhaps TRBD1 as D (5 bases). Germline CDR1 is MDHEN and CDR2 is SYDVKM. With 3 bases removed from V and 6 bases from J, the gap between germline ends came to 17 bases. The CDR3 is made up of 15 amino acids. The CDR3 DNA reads TGTGCCAGCAGTTTCTCTCCAGGGAAATGGGCTGAAGCTTTCTTT. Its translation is CASSFSPGKWAEAFF.